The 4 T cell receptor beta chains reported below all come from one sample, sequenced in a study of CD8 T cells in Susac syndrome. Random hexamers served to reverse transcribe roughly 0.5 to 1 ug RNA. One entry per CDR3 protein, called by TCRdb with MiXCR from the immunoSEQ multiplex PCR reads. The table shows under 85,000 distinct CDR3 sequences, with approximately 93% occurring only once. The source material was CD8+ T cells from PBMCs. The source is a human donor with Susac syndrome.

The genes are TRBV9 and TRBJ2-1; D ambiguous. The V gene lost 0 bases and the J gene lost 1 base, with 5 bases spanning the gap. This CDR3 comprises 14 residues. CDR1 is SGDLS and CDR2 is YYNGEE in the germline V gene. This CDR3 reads CASSVGSSYNEQFF. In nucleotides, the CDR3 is TGTGCCAGCAGCGTAGGGAGTTCCTACAATGAGCAGTTCTTC.

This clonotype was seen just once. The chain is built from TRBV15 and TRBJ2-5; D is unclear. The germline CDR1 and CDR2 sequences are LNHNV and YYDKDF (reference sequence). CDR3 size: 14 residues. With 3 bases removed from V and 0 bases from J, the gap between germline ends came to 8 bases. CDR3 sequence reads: CATSRYTNQETQYF. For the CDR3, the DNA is TGTGCCACCAGCAGGTATACAAACCAAGAGACCCAGTACTTC. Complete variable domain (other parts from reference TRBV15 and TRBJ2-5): DAMVIQNPRYQVTQFGKPVTLSCSQTLNHNVMYWYQQKSSQAPKLLFHYYDKDFNNEADTPDNFQSRRPNTSFCFLDIRSPGLGDTAMYLCATSRYTNQETQYFGPGTRLLVL.

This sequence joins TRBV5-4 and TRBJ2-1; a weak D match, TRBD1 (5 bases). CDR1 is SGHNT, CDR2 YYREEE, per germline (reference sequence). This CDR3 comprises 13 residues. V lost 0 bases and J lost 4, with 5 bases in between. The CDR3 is CASSLDRYNEQFF. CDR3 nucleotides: TGTGCCAGCAGCTTGGACAGGTACAATGAGCAGTTCTTC.

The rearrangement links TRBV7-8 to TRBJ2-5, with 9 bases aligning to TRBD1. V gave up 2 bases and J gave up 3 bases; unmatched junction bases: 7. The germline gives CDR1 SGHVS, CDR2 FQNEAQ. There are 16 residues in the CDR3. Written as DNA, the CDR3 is TGTGCCAGCAGCTTACTTCAAGGGACAGGGAAAGAGACCCAGTACTTC. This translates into CASSLLQGTGKETQYF.